The 27 T cell receptor beta chains given below trace back to one sample, sequenced in a study of T cell responses to AZD1222 COVID-19 vaccine. TCRdb's table, derived via immunoSEQ multiplex PCR, lists solely in-frame clones and lacks some. The sample carries about 150,000 clones, under 95% recorded once. Sequenced here: peripheral blood, sampled 28 days after the second AZD1222 dose. The receptor source for this set is an adult who received the AZD1222 COVID-19 vaccine.

The rearrangement links TRBV2 to TRBJ1-3; 8 nucleotides match TRBD1. Germline lookup yields CDR1 SNHLY and CDR2 FYNNEI. The CDR3 length is 15 residues. The trim removed 4 bases at V and 2 bases at J, leaving 4 bases unmatched. CDR3 sequence reads: CASSAPTGAGNTIYF. CDR3 nucleotide sequence: TGTGCCAGCAGTGCGCCGACAGGGGCTGGAAACACCATATATTTT.

The chain combines TRBV29-1 with TRBJ2-7; a possible D gene is TRBD1 (5 bases). The CDR3 totals 13 residues. The V gene lost 1 base and the J gene lost 3 bases, with 10 bases spanning the gap. Germline V CDR1 and CDR2: SQVTM, ANQGSEA. The CDR3 region has the DNA TGCAGCGTTGAAGCGCAGGGCGGCTACGAGCAGTACTTC. Translated: CSVEAQGGYEQYF.

This chain joins TRBV5-1 and TRBJ1-1, with D maybe TRBD1 (6 bases). CDR3 length: 15 residues. CDR1 is SGHRS and CDR2 is YFSETQ in the germline V gene. V lost 0 bases and J lost 3, with 12 bases in between. This CDR3 reads CASSLAEQGYTEAFF. Written as DNA, the CDR3 is TGCGCCAGCAGCTTGGCCGAACAGGGCTACACTGAAGCTTTCTTT.

The chain has TRBV18 and TRBJ1-6; D is undetermined. Looked up from germline, CDR1 is KGHSH and CDR2 is LQKENI. The CDR3 covers 15 residues. V was shortened by 2 bases and J by 0 bases, with 5 bases between the two germline ends. The CDR3 region is CASSPAGSYNSPLHF. The CDR3 nucleotides read TGTGCCAGCTCACCAGCAGGCTCCTATAATTCACCCCTCCACTTT.

This clone came up once. The CDR3 DNA sequence: TGCGCCAGCAGCTTGGCCTACAACAATGAGCAGTTCTTC. It translates to CASSLAYNNEQFF. The chain links TRBV5-1 to TRBJ2-1; D gene uncertain. V gave up 0 bases and J gave up 5 bases, with 6 bases separating them. The CDR3 totals 13 residues. From germline, CDR1 is SGHRS and CDR2 YFSETQ.

V gene TRBV7-9 combines with J gene TRBJ1-4, with 8 bases matching TRBD1. This CDR3 has 16 residues. Unmatched junction bases numbered 5, after V lost 5 bases and J lost 0 bases. Germline V gene sequence: CDR1 SEHNR, CDR2 FQNEAQ (reference sequence). DNA of the CDR3: TGTGCCAGCAGCCCTGGACAGGGCACAACTAATGAAAAACTGTTTTTT. Protein product: CASSPGQGTTNEKLFF.

This clone was found once. This chain links TRBV6-1 with TRBJ1-2; D possibly corresponds to TRBD1 (6 bases). Germline V gene data show CDR1 as MNHNS and CDR2 as SASEGT. The CDR3 has 14 amino acids. V was trimmed by 2 bases and J by 5 bases, leaving 12 bases between them. The CDR3 protein is CASSEWGRGYGYTF. The DNA of the CDR3 is TGTGCCAGCAGTGAATGGGGGCGGGGGTATGGCTACACCTTC.

V is TRBV27 and J is TRBJ2-1, with 14 bases identical to TRBD2. CDR3 length equals 17 residues. Trimming took 4 bases from V and 7 from J; bases not matched to a gene: 9. From germline, CDR1 is MNHEY and CDR2 SMNVEV (reference sequence). Here the CDR3 reads CASSSPGTSGSFNEQFF. CDR3 coding DNA: TGTGCCAGCAGTTCCCCCGGGACTAGCGGGAGTTTTAATGAGCAGTTCTTC.

This clone has a single count. V usage is TRBV7-2 and J usage is TRBJ1-3, with 8 bases fitting TRBD1. The trim removed 5 bases at V and 4 bases at J, leaving 10 bases unmatched. CDR1 and CDR2 (germline): SGHTA, FQGNSA. The CDR3 runs 16 residues. The CDR3 DNA reads TGTGCCAGCAGCCCGAACTACAGGGGGACGGGAAACACCATATATTTT. Translating gives CASSPNYRGTGNTIYF.

The genes are TRBV19 and TRBJ1-2; TRBD1 matches 9 bases. CDR1 and CDR2 from the germline V gene are LNHDA and SQIVND (reference sequence). CDR3 length: 14 residues. V trimming: 6 bases; J trimming: 5 bases; junction bases outside the gene matches: 7. The CDR3 reads CASRRTGDRYGYTF. The CDR3 nucleotides read TGTGCCAGTAGGCGGACAGGGGATCGTTATGGCTACACCTTC. The full variable domain, in which reference TRBV19 and TRBJ1-2 provide the parts outside the CDR3, is DGGITQSPKYLFRKEGQNVTLSCEQNLNHDAMYWYRQDPGQGLRLIYYSQIVNDFQKGDIAEGYSVSREKKESFPLTVTSAQKNPTAFYLCASRRTGDRYGYTFGSGTRLTVV.

This clone occurred a few times. This chain uses TRBV6-5 with TRBJ2-1; perhaps D is TRBD1 or TRBD2 (7 bases each). The CDR3 totals 13 residues. The V end lost 7 bases, the J end lost 4 bases, and 11 bases lay between the germline ends. CDR1 and CDR2 (germline): MNHEY, SVGAGI. The CDR3 bases are TGTGCCAGCAAGCGGGACAGATACAATGAGCAGTTCTTC. Translated, it gives CASKRDRYNEQFF.

V and J are TRBV6-5 and TRBJ2-1; 10 positions agree with TRBD2. Germline V CDR1 and CDR2: MNHEY, SVGAGI. The CDR3 extends over 15 amino acids. V lost 5 bases and J lost 2; bases outside the gene matches: 3. CDR3 bases: TGTGCCAGCAGTCTCGGACTAGCGGCCTACAATGAGCAGTTCTTC. Translated, it gives CASSLGLAAYNEQFF.

This clone appeared once. This sequence joins TRBV5-6 and TRBJ1-1; D may be TRBD1 (5 bases). Germline V CDR1 and CDR2: SGHDT, YYEEEE. This CDR3 comprises 11 residues. V was pared by 6 bases and J by 8 bases, with 11 bases between. The CDR3 DNA sequence: TGTGCCAGCACCCGGCAGGGCGAAGCTTTCTTT. Amino acid sequence: CASTRQGEAFF.

CDR3 protein: CASSFSTGRDEKLFF. In nucleotides, the CDR3 is TGTGCCAGCAGCTTTTCAACGGGGCGGGATGAAAAACTGTTTTTT. This rearrangement joins TRBV7-6 to TRBJ1-4; maybe TRBD1 (5 bases). V dropped 3 bases and J dropped 6 bases, with 14 bases sitting between them. Germline lookup yields CDR1 SGHVS and CDR2 FNYEAQ. The CDR3 has 15 amino acids.

The chain links TRBV14 to TRBJ1-2, with 8 bases matching TRBD1. Germline trimming cut 4 bases from V and 5 bases from J; bases unmatched to any gene: 6. This CDR3 is built from 14 residues. CDR1 and CDR2 from the germline V gene are SGHDN and FVKESK. The CDR3 region has the DNA TGTGCCAGCAGCCTCCGGGACAGGTCGTATGGCTACACCTTC. Translating gives CASSLRDRSYGYTF.

The chain joins TRBV30 to TRBJ2-7; 10 bases align to TRBD2. V gave up 1 base and J gave up 5 bases; unmatched junction bases: 2. CDR1 and CDR2 (germline): GTSNPN, SVGIG (reference sequence). The CDR3 spans 13 residues. The CDR3, as DNA: TGTGCCTGGAGTGCCGGGACTAGCGACGAGCAGTACTTC. Its protein is CAWSAGTSDEQYF.

In its sample, this clone was seen once. This rearrangement joins TRBV13 to TRBJ1-6; 7 bases align to TRBD1. CDR3 length: 16 amino acids. Germline assignment: CDR1 PRHDT and CDR2 FYEKMQ (reference sequence). V dropped 6 bases and J dropped 1; count of bases not matched to a gene: 6. CDR3 loop: CASRLIRGSYNSPLHF. Here the CDR3 DNA reads TGTGCCAGCAGGCTTATCAGGGGGTCCTATAATTCACCCCTCCACTTT.

This clone came up a few times. This rearrangement joins TRBV7-6 to TRBJ1-1; 7 bases map to TRBD1. CDR3 length: 14 amino acids. Unmatched junction bases numbered 9, after V lost 5 bases and J lost 6 bases. Germline V gives CDR1 SGHVS, CDR2 FNYEAQ. For the CDR3, the DNA is TGTGCCAGCAGCCAGAGACAGGGACGGTCTGAAGCTTTCTTT. Its translation is CASSQRQGRSEAFF.

The chain joins TRBV2 to TRBJ2-5; unclear D gene. The CDR3 has 14 residues. V was trimmed by 7 bases and J by 0 bases, leaving 12 bases between them. The germline V gene has CDR1 SNHLY and CDR2 FYNNEI. The CDR3 region has the DNA TGTGCCAGCAAGTGGACGCAAAACCAAGAGACCCAGTACTTC. Encoded protein: CASKWTQNQETQYF.

The rearrangement uses TRBV7-2 and TRBJ1-1, with D maybe TRBD1 (5 bases). The germline V gene encodes CDR1 SGHTA and CDR2 FQGNSA. The CDR3 runs to 15 residues. Between the trimmed V and J ends, which lost 5 bases and 4 bases, there was a span of 17 bases. DNA of the CDR3: TGTGCCAGCAGCCGTCTCTGGGACGGGGGCACTGAAGCTTTCTTT. Its translation: CASSRLWDGGTEAFF.

J is TRBJ2-7 and V is TRBV19; D is unresolved. This CDR3 comprises 11 residues. Per germline, CDR1 LNHDA and CDR2 SQIVND (reference sequence). Trimming cost V 8 bases and J 3 bases, with 8 bases left between them. This CDR3 is CASGPYYEQYF. CDR3 sequence (DNA): TGTGCCAGTGGACCCTACTACGAGCAGTACTTC.

V usage is TRBV12-3 or TRBV12-4 and J usage is TRBJ1-3, with D tentatively TRBD1 (5 bases). CDR3 length: 13 amino acids. V lost 7 bases to trimming and J lost 12 bases, with 19 bases between them. CDR3 in amino acids: CASNRIRGVGIYF. The CDR3 DNA reads as TGTGCCAGCAACCGCATCCGGGGCGTCGGCATATATTTT.

This chain links TRBV5-1 with TRBJ2-7; TRBD2 matches 13 bases. CDR1 is SGHRS, CDR2 YFSETQ, per germline. The CDR3 has 15 residues. V lost 4 bases and J lost 2; bases outside the gene matches: 3. The DNA of the CDR3 is TGCGCCAGCAGCACGGGACTAGCGGGAACCTACGAGCAGTACTTC. This encodes CASSTGLAGTYEQYF.

The chain is built from TRBV27 and TRBJ1-5; weak D call: TRBD1 (5 bases). Germline V gives CDR1 MNHEY, CDR2 SMNVEV (reference sequence). Deletions cut 5 bases from V and 1 base from J, with 12 bases between. CDR3 length equals 15 residues. CDR3 sequence: CASSLSWDSNQPQHF. The CDR3 DNA reads TGTGCCAGCAGTCTCTCCTGGGACAGCAATCAGCCCCAGCATTTT.

V is TRBV15 and J is TRBJ1-4; D remains unclear. The CDR3 totals 15 residues. V lost 3 bases and J 5 bases, leaving 13 bases between the germline ends. Looked up from germline, CDR1 is LNHNV and CDR2 is YYDKDF (reference sequence). CDR3 bases: TGTGCCACCAGCAGTCGGGAGGTGGGAAATGAAAAACTGTTTTTT. Translated: CATSSREVGNEKLFF.

In the case of this clone: The same CDR3 can be traced to other DNA sequences in this sample. The V and J genes are TRBV5-4 and TRBJ1-6, with 7 bases aligning to TRBD1. Germline values: CDR1 SGHNT, CDR2 YYREEE (reference sequence). This CDR3 contains 14 residues. The trim removed 0 bases at V and 6 bases at J, leaving 0 bases unmatched. CDR3 sequence reads: CASSLDRGNSPLHF. The CDR3 DNA sequence: TGTGCCAGCAGCTTGGACAGGGGTAATTCACCCCTCCACTTT.

The rearrangement uses TRBV11-1 and TRBJ2-3, with 9 bases aligning to TRBD2. This CDR3 region has 15 residues. Germline CDR1 is SGHAT and CDR2 is FQDESV (reference sequence). Unmatched junction bases numbered 6, after V lost 4 bases and J lost 4 bases. The CDR3 coding sequence is TGTGCCAGCAGCTCAAGAGCGGGAGGTGCAGATACGCAGTATTTT. Translated, it gives CASSSRAGGADTQYF. The whole variable domain, filled in from reference TRBV11-1 and TRBJ2-3, reads EAEVAQSPRYKITEKSQAVAFWCDPISGHATLYWYRQILGQGPELLVQFQDESVVDDSQLPKDRFSAERLKGVDSTLKIQPAELGDSAMYLCASSSRAGGADTQYFGPGTRLTVL.